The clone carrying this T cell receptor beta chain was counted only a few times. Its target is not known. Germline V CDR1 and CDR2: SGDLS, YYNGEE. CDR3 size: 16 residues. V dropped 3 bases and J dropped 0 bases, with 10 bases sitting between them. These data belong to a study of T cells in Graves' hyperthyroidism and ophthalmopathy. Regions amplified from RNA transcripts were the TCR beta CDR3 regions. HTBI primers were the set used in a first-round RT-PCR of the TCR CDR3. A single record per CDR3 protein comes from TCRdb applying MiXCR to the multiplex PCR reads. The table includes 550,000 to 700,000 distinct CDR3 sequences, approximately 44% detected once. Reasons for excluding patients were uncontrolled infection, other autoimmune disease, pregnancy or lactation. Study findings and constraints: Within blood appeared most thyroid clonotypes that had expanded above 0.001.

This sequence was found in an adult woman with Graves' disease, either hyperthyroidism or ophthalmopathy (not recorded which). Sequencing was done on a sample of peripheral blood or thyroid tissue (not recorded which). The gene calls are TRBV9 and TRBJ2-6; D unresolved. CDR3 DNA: TGTGCCAGCAGCGCCGGACCGAGCTCTGGGGCCAACGTCCTGACTTTC. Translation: CASSAGPSSGANVLTF.